This entry lists 21 T cell receptor beta chains sequenced from one sample in a study of T cells in Graves' hyperthyroidism and ophthalmopathy. RNA transcripts gave rise to amplified TCR beta CDR3 regions. In the first-round RT-PCR of the TCR CDR3, the HTBI primer set was used. From the multiplex PCR reads, TCRdb called clonotypes with MiXCR, one entry per CDR3 protein. The table shows roughly 500,000 distinct CDR3 sequences, with around a fifth occurring only once. The sequencing sample was made of blood. These receptors were obtained from a woman in her seventies with Graves' ophthalmopathy.

The chain is built from TRBV4-1 and TRBJ2-7; D might be TRBD2 (6 bases). Germline V lookup: CDR1 MGHRA, CDR2 YSYEKL. The CDR3 consists of 14 residues. V was cut by 0 bases and J by 1 base, with 7 bases left in between. CDR3 in DNA: TGCGCCAGCAGCCAAGATGCGGGATCCTACGAGCAGTACTTC. This sequence encodes CASSQDAGSYEQYF.

V and J are TRBV9 and TRBJ2-1; unclear D gene. V was pared by 3 bases and J by 6 bases, with 13 bases between. CDR1 SGDLS and CDR2 YYNGEE come from the germline V gene. The CDR3 loop spans 14 amino acids. The CDR3 loop reads CASSARLGPNEQFF. The DNA for the CDR3 is TGTGCCAGCAGCGCCCGACTCGGGCCCAATGAGCAGTTCTTC.

The chain carries TRBV11-2 and TRBJ2-7; weak D call: TRBD2 (5 bases). The CDR3 runs 12 residues. Deletions cut 1 base from V and 4 bases from J, with 5 bases between. Germline V gene lookup returns CDR1 SGHAT and CDR2 FQNNGV. The CDR3 region has the DNA TGTGCCAGCAGCTTAGGGGAGTACGAGCAGTACTTC. This gives the protein CASSLGEYEQYF.

This CDR3 is CASSQDRWGYGYTF. The CDR3 DNA sequence: TGTGCCAGCAGCCAAGATCGGTGGGGCTATGGCTACACCTTC. This chain links TRBV3-1 with TRBJ1-2; D unresolved. Trimming pared 0 bases from V and 4 bases from J, leaving 9 bases between. The CDR3 has 14 amino acids. Germline CDR1 LGHDT, CDR2 YNNKEL (reference sequence).

The chain carries TRBV18 and TRBJ1-6, with TRBD1 matching over 9 bases. Per germline, CDR1 KGHSH and CDR2 LQKENI. This CDR3 contains 16 residues. The J segment lost 7 bases and the V segment lost 4 bases, leaving 8 bases of the junction unmatched. As DNA, the CDR3 is TGTGCCAGCTCACGCCCGGGACAGGGACAGAATTCACCCCTCCACTTT. Its protein product is CASSRPGQGQNSPLHF.

This clonotype has just a few counts. The chain has TRBV18 and TRBJ2-1; 8 bases are a match to TRBD1. The CDR3 has 13 amino acids. Trimming removed 6 bases from V and 6 bases from J; junction bases left unmatched: 4. CDR1 is KGHSH and CDR2 is LQKENI in the germline V gene. CDR3 sequence (DNA): TGTGCCAGCTCTCGGACAGGGCCCAATGAGCAGTTCTTC. Translated: CASSRTGPNEQFF.

This clonotype turned up a few times. This chain links TRBV18 with TRBJ2-3; D is possibly TRBD1 (6 bases). In germline, CDR1 is KGHSH, CDR2 LQKENI. The CDR3 is made up of 15 amino acids. Trimming shortened V by 7 bases and J by 2 bases, and 16 bases separated the two germline ends. The DNA of the CDR3 is TGTGCCAGCTATGAAACCCTGGGGGCCACAGATACGCAGTATTTT. It codes for CASYETLGATDTQYF.

Many counts were recorded for this clonotype. V and J are TRBV12-3 or TRBV12-4 and TRBJ2-1; 7 nucleotides match TRBD2. CDR3 length: 15 residues. Trimming cost V 1 base and J 4 bases; bases outside gene matches: 4. The CDR3 region has the DNA TGTGCCAGCAGTTTAGAAGCGGGACTATACAATGAGCAGTTCTTC. Translated, it gives CASSLEAGLYNEQFF.

This chain joins TRBV4-3 and TRBJ1-2; TRBD1 agrees at 7 bases. Germline V gene sequence: CDR1 LGHNA, CDR2 YSLEER. The CDR3 covers 15 residues. V lost 4 bases, J lost 1 base, and 6 bases stayed unmatched. The CDR3 region has the DNA TGCGCCAGCAGCCGATTACAGGGGAGTAACTATGGCTACACCTTC. Residues: CASSRLQGSNYGYTF.

This clonotype was seen a few times. V and J are TRBV3-1 and TRBJ2-7; possibly TRBD2 for D (6 bases). CDR1 and CDR2 from the germline V gene are LGHDT and YNNKEL (reference sequence). Trimming pared 4 bases from V and 4 bases from J, leaving 8 bases between. This CDR3 comprises 12 residues. CDR3 in DNA: TGTGCCAGCAGCCCGGGGGAATACGAGCAGTACTTC. It is translated as CASSPGEYEQYF.

In this sample, this clonotype turned up a few times. V and J are TRBV15 and TRBJ2-1, with TRBD2 matching 7 bases. This CDR3 contains 17 residues. Germline assignment: CDR1 LNHNV and CDR2 YYDKDF (reference sequence). V shed 0 bases, J shed 7 bases, and the junction held 12 bases outside the gene matches. CDR3 sequence (DNA): TGTGCCACCAGCAGAGACAATACTGGCGGGGGACGGAATGAGCAGTTCTTC. Protein sequence: CATSRDNTGGGRNEQFF.

The chain links TRBV6-2 or TRBV6-3 to TRBJ2-1, with 7 bases fitting TRBD2. V lost 5 bases to trimming and J lost 0 bases; unmatched junction nucleotides: 1. Germline loops: CDR1 MNHEY, CDR2 SVGEGT. This CDR3 contains 14 residues. CDR3 nucleotide sequence: TGTGCCAGCAGTGGCGGGAGCTCCTACAATGAGCAGTTCTTC. Its protein product is CASSGGSSYNEQFF.

This clonotype has more than one count but fewer than ten. The gene calls are TRBV6-4 and TRBJ1-5; D is unresolved. The V gene's germline CDR1 is MRHNA and CDR2 SNTAGT. With 6 bases removed from V and 7 bases from J, the gap between germline ends came to 7 bases. The CDR3 spans 11 residues. The CDR3 DNA is TGTGCCAGCAGCCCCGGGCAGCCCCAGCATTTT. Its translation is CASSPGQPQHF.

This clonotype was seen a handful of times. The chain employs TRBV6-1 and TRBJ1-1; 7 bases fit TRBD1. The CDR3 has 14 amino acids. Germline V gives CDR1 MNHNS, CDR2 SASEGT. V lost 5 bases, J lost 11 bases, and 14 bases stayed unmatched. CDR3 DNA: TGTGCCAGCAGTTTCGGACGCCAGGGGGATCGGGCTTTCTTT. This codes for CASSFGRQGDRAFF.

This clonotype is a singleton in its sample. A much larger clone sits a single nucleotide away, making a read error possible. The chain combines TRBV11-2 with TRBJ2-1; D is ambiguous. Germline loops: CDR1 SGHAT, CDR2 FQNNGV. Trimming shortened V by 0 bases and J by 10 bases, and 13 bases separated the two germline ends. The CDR3 sequence is 14 residues long. The CDR3 bases are TGTGCCAGCAGCTTAGACAGATTATCCGCCGAGCAGTTCTTC. This gives the protein CASSLDRLSAEQFF.

The chain recombines TRBV19 with TRBJ2-1; 11 bases are shared with TRBD2. There are 14 residues in the CDR3. V shed 5 bases and J 10 bases; nucleotides not matched to a gene: 7. Germline CDR1 and CDR2: LNHDA and SQIVND (reference sequence). The CDR3 loop reads CASSRTIAGGEQFF. DNA for the CDR3: TGTGCCAGTAGTCGAACGATAGCGGGAGGGGAGCAGTTCTTC.

The chain carries TRBV5-8 and TRBJ1-2; unclear D gene. The CDR3 is made up of 13 amino acids. The germline gives CDR1 SGHTS, CDR2 YDEGEE. The ends were cut back, 0 bases at V and 4 bases at J, with 7 bases in the middle. The chain's CDR3 is CASSLVGVYGYTF. For the CDR3, the DNA is TGTGCCAGCAGCTTGGTAGGCGTCTATGGCTACACCTTC.

This clonotype was found a few times. The gene calls are TRBV7-9 and TRBJ1-4; no clear D. Trimming took 3 bases from V and 4 from J, leaving 12 bases between them. CDR1 is SEHNR, CDR2 FQNEAQ, per germline (reference sequence). The CDR3 runs 15 residues. CDR3: CASSLSRAINEKLFF. The CDR3 nucleotides are TGTGCCAGCAGCTTGTCTCGGGCTATTAATGAAAAACTGTTTTTT.

This clonotype came up a few times. The rearrangement joins TRBV29-1 to TRBJ2-7; 9 nucleotides align to TRBD1. J gave up 5 bases and V 6 bases, and 8 bases lay outside the gene matches. This CDR3 has 13 amino acids. The germline CDR1 and CDR2 sequences are SQVTM and ANQGSEA. This chain's CDR3 is CSVPGTGQHEQYF. CDR3 DNA: TGCAGCGTGCCCGGGACAGGGCAGCACGAGCAGTACTTC.

In its sample, this clonotype was seen a few times. The rearrangement links TRBV12-3 or TRBV12-4 to TRBJ1-2; D may be TRBD1 (5 bases). The CDR3 runs to 14 residues. V was trimmed by 5 bases and J by 4 bases, leaving 14 bases between them. CDR3 residues: CASSPRIDSYGYTF. The CDR3 bases are TGTGCCAGCAGTCCCCGGATAGACAGCTATGGCTACACCTTC.

V and J are TRBV20-1 and TRBJ1-4; D unresolved. The CDR3 loop spans 16 amino acids. The V end lost 3 bases, the J end lost 0 bases, and 14 bases lay between the germline ends. Germline loops: CDR1 DFQATT, CDR2 SNEGSKA (reference sequence). In DNA, the CDR3 is TGCAGTGCTAGGCGAACTTGGGATGCAACTAATGAAAAACTGTTTTTT. Translation: CSARRTWDATNEKLFF.